Here is one T cell receptor beta chain with its context. This clonotype was seen more than once but under ten times. Its antigen target is currently unknown. No per-base quality is available; no much larger clone lies one base away. V was cut back by 6 bases and J by 5 bases, leaving a gap of 14 bases between them. The germline V gene (reference sequence) gives CDR1 as DFQATT and CDR2 as SNEGSKA. Including cysteine and phenylalanine, the CDR3 has 13 amino acids. The DNA shown is the 39-base CDR3, in frame from base 1. Sequencing relied on an Illumina HiSeq 1500. TCRdb reanalyzed the raw reads on its own, using fastp at Q25 for trimming and MiXCR for clone calling, and kept in-frame beta chains. Entries are consolidated by CDR3 protein sequence, retaining the most common genes and DNA. The sample profile shows roughly 500,000 distinct CDR3 sequences; about 33% of them were found once. The ten largest clonotypes hold roughly a sixth of the sample.

The sample's treatment or condition, from its label and the paper: in vitro stimulation with specific CMV peptide epitopes to enrich CMV-specific T cells. This sample is part of a study of T cell repertoires in cytomegalovirus infection (dated by TCRdb to the late 2010s). For the wider study: Peptide stimulations targeted recently identified HLA-C-restricted CMV epitopes, whose presentation resists viral immunomodulation, together with well-studied HLA-B-restricted epitopes. The HLA type of each donor mattered for the analysis, because public TCR beta signatures pointed to carriage of CMV infection along with the matching HLA type. Summary of the overall study and its limitations: Cumulative frequency of public TCR beta family members discriminated carriers of CMV infection plus the relevant HLA type in this cohort and an independent roughly 330-donor cohort. In the ex vivo response, HLA-C-restricted CMV-specific TCR beta clonotypes were dominant, and in two of eight donors the single most frequent clonotype came from this HLA-C-restricted group.

The specimen was cultured PBMCs, collected from culture after CMV antigen stimulation. The TCR was taken from a human donor in good health (CMV status not recorded). Some clones in this sample may be carry-over from other donors' samples. The chain joins TRBV20-1 to TRBJ1-5, with no confidently assigned D gene. The base sequence is TGCAGTGCCAAGGCTACCCTCGATCAGCCCCAGCATTTT. Its translation reads: CSAKATLDQPQHF.